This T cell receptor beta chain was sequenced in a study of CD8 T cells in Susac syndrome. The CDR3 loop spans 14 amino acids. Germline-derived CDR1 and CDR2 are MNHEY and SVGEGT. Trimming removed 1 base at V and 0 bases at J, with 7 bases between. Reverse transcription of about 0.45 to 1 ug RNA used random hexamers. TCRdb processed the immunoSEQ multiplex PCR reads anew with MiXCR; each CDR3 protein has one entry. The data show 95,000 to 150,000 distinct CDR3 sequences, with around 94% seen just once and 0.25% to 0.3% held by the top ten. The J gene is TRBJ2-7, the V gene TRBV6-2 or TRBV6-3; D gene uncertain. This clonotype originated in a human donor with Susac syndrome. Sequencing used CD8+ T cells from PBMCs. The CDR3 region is CASSYLAGSYEQYF. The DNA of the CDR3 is TGTGCCAGCAGTTACTTGGCAGGCTCCTACGAGCAGTACTTC.